The next 19 T cell receptor beta chains were all read from a single sample in a study of T cell responses to AZD1222 COVID-19 vaccine. The protocol was immunoSEQ multiplex PCR, while the TCRdb copy is restricted to in-frame clones and leaves out a portion. The table includes some 130,000 clones, about 93% detected once. The sequenced sample was peripheral blood, obtained 28 days after the second AZD1222 dose. These receptors originate from an adult who received the AZD1222 COVID-19 vaccine.

Here the CDR3 reads CASTPGRYNSPLHF. The CDR3 nucleotides read TGTGCCAGTACCCCAGGGCGTTATAATTCACCCCTCCACTTT. This chain links TRBV19 with TRBJ1-6; weak D call: TRBD1 (5 bases). The CDR3 extends over 14 amino acids. Trimming shortened V by 7 bases and J by 4 bases, and 11 bases separated the two germline ends. Germline lookup yields CDR1 LNHDA and CDR2 SQIVND (reference sequence).

This chain links TRBV15 with TRBJ1-2; D is possibly TRBD1 (6 bases). CDR3 length: 16 residues. Germline V CDR1 and CDR2: LNHNV, YYDKDF (reference sequence). V lost 0 bases, J lost 4 bases, and 15 bases lay in between. The CDR3 DNA sequence: TGTGCCACCAGCAGAGATCTGTTTCGGGGGGCCTATGGCTACACCTTC. This codes for CATSRDLFRGAYGYTF.

This sequence joins TRBV19 and TRBJ2-3; D is possibly TRBD1 (6 bases). This CDR3 spans 17 amino acids. CDR1 is LNHDA, CDR2 SQIVND, per germline (reference sequence). V gave up 7 bases and J gave up 2 bases, with 22 bases separating them. Written as DNA, the CDR3 is TGTGCCAGTAAACAACCAACCCCAGGGGAACTCACAGATACGCAGTATTTT. Its protein product is CASKQPTPGELTDTQYF.

The chain combines TRBV5-1 with TRBJ2-2, with 15 bases lining up with TRBD2. Losses at the gene ends were 4 bases for V and 6 bases for J; bases not matched to a gene: 1. The CDR3 extends over 15 amino acids. CDR1 SGHRS and CDR2 YFSETQ come from the germline V gene. CDR3 sequence reads: CASSGLAGGPGELFF. The CDR3 bases are TGCGCCAGCAGCGGACTAGCGGGGGGGCCCGGGGAGCTGTTTTTT.

The chain couples TRBV7-2 to TRBJ2-7, with D perhaps assigned TRBD1 or TRBD2 (5 bases each). The CDR3 is made up of 17 amino acids. Trimming took off 3 bases at V and 2 bases at J, with 20 bases between the two ends. From germline, CDR1 is SGHTA and CDR2 FQGNSA. CDR3 sequence: CASSFPSGTGTPYEQYF. The CDR3 nucleotides are TGTGCCAGCAGCTTCCCGTCGGGAACCGGGACCCCCTACGAGCAGTACTTC.

Only one count was recorded for this clone. The J gene is TRBJ1-1, the V gene TRBV7-9, with no clear D. Trimming shortened V by 3 bases and J by 7 bases, and 6 bases separated the two germline ends. The CDR3 extends over 11 amino acids. The V gene's germline CDR1 is SEHNR and CDR2 FQNEAQ (reference sequence). CDR3 nucleotides: TGTGCCAGCAGCTTCCGAGGTGAAGCTTTCTTT. This encodes CASSFRGEAFF.

The count of this clone is one. This sequence joins TRBV11-2 and TRBJ2-5; D may be TRBD1 or TRBD2 (6 bases each). Germline V lookup: CDR1 SGHAT, CDR2 FQNNGV. The CDR3 is made up of 14 amino acids. With 4 bases removed from V and 5 bases from J, the gap between germline ends came to 14 bases. CDR3 region: CASSSGARGETQYF. For the CDR3, the DNA is TGTGCCAGCAGCTCGGGGGCCCGTGGCGAGACCCAGTACTTC.

The rearrangement joins TRBV5-5 to TRBJ1-2, with D perhaps matching TRBD1 (6 bases). V lost 2 bases, J lost 4 bases, and 18 bases lay in between. The CDR3 spans 16 residues. CDR1 SGHKS and CDR2 YYEKEE come from the germline V gene (reference sequence). The CDR3 region has the DNA TGTGCCAGCAGCTTAGGGGGGTGGGTGCCCCTCTATGGCTACACCTTC. It specifies CASSLGGWVPLYGYTF. The whole variable domain, remainder taken from reference TRBV5-5 and TRBJ1-2, is DAGVTQSPTHLIKTRGQQVTLRCSPISGHKSVSWYQQVLGQGPQFIFQYYEKEERGRGNFPDRFSARQFPNYSSELNVNALLLGDSALYLCASSLGGWVPLYGYTFGSGTRLTVV.

The rearrangement uses TRBV11-1 and TRBJ2-7, with D possibly being TRBD1 (6 bases). Germline CDR1 and CDR2: SGHAT and FQDESV (reference sequence). This CDR3 has 12 amino acids. The V and J ends lost 1 base and 6 bases respectively, with 7 bases between them. CDR3 DNA sequence: TGTGCCAGCAGCTTAGAGGGGGTCGAGCAGTACTTC. Translation gives CASSLEGVEQYF. The full variable domain, completed using reference TRBV11-1 and TRBJ2-7, is EAEVAQSPRYKITEKSQAVAFWCDPISGHATLYWYRQILGQGPELLVQFQDESVVDDSQLPKDRFSAERLKGVDSTLKIQPAELGDSAMYLCASSLEGVEQYFGPGTRLTVT.

J is TRBJ1-6 and V is TRBV25-1; no clear D. Germline lookup yields CDR1 MGHDK and CDR2 SYGVNS. The CDR3 totals 15 residues. V lost 8 bases and J 3 bases, leaving 14 bases between the germline ends. The CDR3 DNA reads TGTGCCAGCGGAGGAAGTGGGTACTATAATTCACCCCTCCACTTT. This sequence encodes CASGGSGYYNSPLHF.

The rearrangement joins TRBV6-5 to TRBJ1-1, with a possible D match to TRBD1 (6 bases). CDR3 length: 14 residues. CDR1 is MNHEY and CDR2 is SVGAGI in the germline V gene. Trimming stripped 6 bases from V and 0 bases from J, with 11 bases between. For the CDR3, the DNA is TGTGCCAGCAGCAGGGGAATCATGAACACTGAAGCTTTCTTT. Translation: CASSRGIMNTEAFF.

The chain links TRBV4-1 to TRBJ1-1; D might be TRBD1 (6 bases). V gave up 4 bases and J gave up 1 base, with 13 bases separating them. Looked up from germline, CDR1 is MGHRA and CDR2 is YSYEKL. The CDR3 has 15 residues. Written as DNA, the CDR3 is TGCGCCAGCAGCCCAACAGGGTCTCGGAACACTGAAGCTTTCTTT. It encodes CASSPTGSRNTEAFF.

The chain carries TRBV5-6 and TRBJ1-2, with 9 positions matching TRBD1. Germline CDR1 is SGHDT and CDR2 is YYEEEE. The CDR3 is made up of 14 amino acids. V lost 4 bases, J lost 5 bases, and 6 bases stayed unmatched. The CDR3 DNA reads as TGTGCCAGCAGCCGCGGGGACAGGGATTATGGCTACACCTTC. Translating it yields CASSRGDRDYGYTF.

This clone occurred once. The chain uses TRBV4-1 and TRBJ2-1; D might be TRBD1 (6 bases). CDR1 is MGHRA and CDR2 is YSYEKL in the germline V gene. The CDR3 runs 16 residues. V was clipped by 3 bases and J by 0 bases, with 12 bases between them. For the CDR3, the DNA is TGCGCCAGCAGCCACGGGACACAGAGCTCCTACAATGAGCAGTTCTTC. This gives the protein CASSHGTQSSYNEQFF.

CDR3 DNA sequence: TGTGCCAGTAGTATCGGGACCCGCTATGGCTACACCTTC. Translated, it gives CASSIGTRYGYTF. The genes are TRBV19 and TRBJ1-2, with a tentative D call TRBD1 (5 bases). This CDR3 spans 13 amino acids. V gave up 3 bases and J gave up 4 bases, with 9 bases separating them. Germline assignment: CDR1 LNHDA and CDR2 SQIVND (reference sequence).

The chain employs TRBV19 and TRBJ1-2; no firm D call. CDR3 length equals 14 residues. Germline V gene sequence: CDR1 LNHDA, CDR2 SQIVND (reference sequence). V gave up 3 bases and J gave up 4 bases, with 12 bases separating them. CDR3 DNA: TGTGCCAGTAGTATCGATCGGTTTACCTATGGCTACACCTTC. Its protein is CASSIDRFTYGYTF.

The gene calls are TRBV21-1 and TRBJ2-7; the table's D call TRBD2 went unverified against the DNA. TRBV21-1 is noted as a pseudogene. The CDR3 runs 17 residues. For the CDR3, the DNA is TGTGCCAGCAGCATCGTCAGGGAGGTCCGGGTCCGCGGCGAGCAGTACTTC. Translated: CASSIVREVRVRGEQYF.

This clone appeared a few times. The V and J genes are TRBV28 and TRBJ1-5, with 9 nucleotides matching TRBD1. CDR1 and CDR2 (germline): MDHEN, SYDVKM. With V trimmed by 6 bases and J by 6 bases, 12 bases remained unmatched. CDR3 length: 16 amino acids. CDR3 bases: TGTGCCAGCAGCCTAAGACCTACAGGGGGCAGTCAGCCCCAGCATTTT. It specifies CASSLRPTGGSQPQHF.

V gene TRBV23-1 combines with J gene TRBJ1-1; weak D call: TRBD1 (5 bases). TRBV23-1 has ORF status, its function being uncertain. This CDR3 has 13 residues. The ends were cut back, 5 bases at V and 6 bases at J, with 13 bases in the middle. The DNA for the CDR3 is TGCGCCAGCAGTTATCAGGGCCCCCCTGAAGCTTTCTTT. Translated: CASSYQGPPEAFF.